One sample yielded the 10 T cell receptor beta chains listed below, sequenced in a study of regulatory T cells in long-lasting Graves disease. Investigators prepared the TCR beta libraries by applying iRepertoire HTBI primers and Arm-PCR of CDR3 regions. TCRdb re-called the multiplex PCR reads with MiXCR, one entry per CDR3 protein. This sample has around 500,000 distinct CDR3 sequences, with roughly 14% found just once. Time point specified: newly diagnosed GD, antithyroid drugs for less than 3 months. Making the TCR library involved RNA that had been extracted from PBMCs. These data were also filed under a second study, of T cells in Graves' hyperthyroidism and ophthalmopathy.

The specimen comprised peripheral blood mononuclear cells (PBMCs), sampled at new diagnosis, from a patient treated with antithyroid drugs. All receptors come from a man younger than 40 with Graves disease.

V and J are TRBV28 and TRBJ1-1; D call uncertain. This CDR3 is 15 amino acids long. The V end was cut by 1 base, the J end by 3 bases, with 12 bases between. In germline, CDR1 is MDHEN, CDR2 SYDVKM. CDR3 DNA: TGTGCCAGCAGTTTATACAGCGTGCTGGACACTGAAGCTTTCTTT. Translation gives CASSLYSVLDTEAFF.

The J gene is TRBJ2-2, the V gene TRBV5-1; 7 bases align to TRBD2. After removal of 0 bases from V and 1 base from J, the junction contained 6 bases not matched to a gene. Germline values: CDR1 SGHRS, CDR2 YFSETQ. CDR3 length: 17 residues. The CDR3 sequence is CASSLELQRGNTGELFF. CDR3 DNA sequence: TGCGCCAGCAGCTTGGAACTCCAGCGGGGGAACACCGGGGAGCTGTTTTTT.

This clonotype was seen repeatedly, ten times or more. The V and J genes are TRBV12-3 or TRBV12-4 and TRBJ2-2; D perhaps matches TRBD2 (5 bases). This CDR3 has 12 residues. Trimming took off 6 bases at V and 8 bases at J, with 10 bases between the two ends. CDR3 residues: CASSSRGGELFF. The CDR3 nucleotides are TGTGCCAGCAGCTCCCGGGGAGGGGAGCTGTTTTTT.

This clonotype occurred many times. The gene calls are TRBV11-2 and TRBJ1-6; D is possibly TRBD1 (5 bases). CDR3 size: 16 residues. The germline V gene has CDR1 SGHAT and CDR2 FQNNGV. V gave up 2 bases and J gave up 3 bases, with 11 bases separating them. The CDR3 DNA follows: TGTGCCAGCAGCTTACAGGCGGGGGTCTATAATTCACCCCTCCACTTT. Its protein is CASSLQAGVYNSPLHF.

This clonotype occurred many times. The rearrangement joins TRBV5-1 to TRBJ2-7; no clear D. V was trimmed by 0 bases and J by 2 bases, leaving 12 bases between them. CDR1 is SGHRS and CDR2 is YFSETQ in the germline V gene. The CDR3 is made up of 15 amino acids. In DNA, the CDR3 is TGCGCCAGCAGCTTGGGGGCGTCCCCAGCCTACGAGCAGTACTTC. Translated, it gives CASSLGASPAYEQYF.

The table lists this clonotype with many counts. The chain is built from TRBV28 and TRBJ2-7, with 9 bases lining up with TRBD1. The CDR3 contains 15 residues. Trimming cost V 7 bases and J 4 bases; bases outside gene matches: 11. CDR1 MDHEN and CDR2 SYDVKM come from the germline V gene. CDR3 nucleotides: TGTGCCAGCACCACCCCGGGACAGGGCATTTACGAGCAGTACTTC. As protein: CASTTPGQGIYEQYF.

The chain carries TRBV19 and TRBJ1-2; D gene uncertain. The germline V and J ends were trimmed by 10 bases and 1 base, with 7 bases remaining between them. The CDR3 runs 11 residues. The germline CDR1 and CDR2 sequences are LNHDA and SQIVND (reference sequence). In DNA, the CDR3 is TGTGCCACCTCCATTAACTATGGCTACACCTTC. Its translation: CATSINYGYTF. Full variable domain (missing parts from reference TRBV19 and TRBJ1-2): DGGITQSPKYLFRKEGQNVTLSCEQNLNHDAMYWYRQDPGQGLRLIYYSQIVNDFQKGDIAEGYSVSREKKESFPLTVTSAQKNPTAFYLCATSINYGYTFGSGTRLTVV.

The chain recombines TRBV18 with TRBJ2-1; D is undetermined. V was clipped by 0 bases and J by 4 bases, with 10 bases between them. The CDR3 contains 15 residues. CDR1 is KGHSH, CDR2 LQKENI, per germline. Here the CDR3 reads CASSPPGWPYNEQFF. CDR3 sequence (DNA): TGTGCCAGCTCACCACCGGGATGGCCTTACAATGAGCAGTTCTTC.

The table lists this clonotype with many counts. The chain joins TRBV27 to TRBJ1-4; D might be TRBD1 (5 bases). The CDR3 sequence is 14 residues long. The V gene lost 8 bases and the J gene lost 0 bases, with 10 bases spanning the gap. The V gene's germline CDR1 is MNHEY and CDR2 SMNVEV (reference sequence). This chain's CDR3 is CASRIRATNEKLFF. The CDR3 region has the DNA TGTGCCAGCCGCATCAGGGCAACTAATGAAAAACTGTTTTTT.

To note about this clonotype: A much bigger clone sits one base away, suggesting this may be a read error. J is TRBJ2-7 and V is TRBV30; a possible D gene is TRBD1 (6 bases). V dropped 3 bases and J dropped 4 bases, with 22 bases sitting between them. The CDR3 runs 16 residues. Germline loops: CDR1 GTSNPN, CDR2 SVGIG (reference sequence). The CDR3 nucleotides are TGTGCCTGGAGAGACCGCCAGACAAGGGGGAGATACGAGCAGTACTTC. Protein product: CAWRDRQTRGRYEQYF.